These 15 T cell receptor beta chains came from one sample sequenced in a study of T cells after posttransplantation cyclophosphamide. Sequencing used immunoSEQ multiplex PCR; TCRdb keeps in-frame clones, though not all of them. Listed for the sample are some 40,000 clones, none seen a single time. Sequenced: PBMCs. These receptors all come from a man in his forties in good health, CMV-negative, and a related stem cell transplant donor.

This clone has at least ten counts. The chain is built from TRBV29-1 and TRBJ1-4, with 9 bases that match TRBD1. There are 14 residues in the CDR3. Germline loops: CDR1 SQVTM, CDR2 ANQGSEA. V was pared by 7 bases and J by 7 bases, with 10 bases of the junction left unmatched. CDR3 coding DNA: TGCAGCGGTACAGGGGGCGCGACGGGTGAAAAACTGTTTTTT. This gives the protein CSGTGGATGEKLFF.

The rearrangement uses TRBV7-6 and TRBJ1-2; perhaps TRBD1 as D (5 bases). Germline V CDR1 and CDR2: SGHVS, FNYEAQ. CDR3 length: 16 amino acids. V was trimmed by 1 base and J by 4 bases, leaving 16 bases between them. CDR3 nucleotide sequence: TGTGCCAGCAGCTTAGAGGGTGTAGGGGTGTCCTATGGCTACACCTTC. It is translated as CASSLEGVGVSYGYTF.

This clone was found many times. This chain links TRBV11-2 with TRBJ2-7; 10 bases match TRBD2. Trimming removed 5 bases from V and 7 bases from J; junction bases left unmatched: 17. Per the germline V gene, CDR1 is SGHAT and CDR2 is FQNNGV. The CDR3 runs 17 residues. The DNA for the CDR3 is TGTGCCAGCAGCAATGCGGGGGGGGGTAGCGGGAGGAATGAGCAGTACGTC. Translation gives CASSNAGGGSGRNEQYV.

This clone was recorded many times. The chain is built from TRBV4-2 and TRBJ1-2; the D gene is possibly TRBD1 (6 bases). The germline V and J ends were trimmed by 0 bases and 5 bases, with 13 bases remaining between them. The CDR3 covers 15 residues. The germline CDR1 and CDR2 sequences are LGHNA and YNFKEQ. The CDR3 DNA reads TGTGCCAGCAGCCAAGATAGAAACAGGGAATATGGCTACACCTTC. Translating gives CASSQDRNREYGYTF.

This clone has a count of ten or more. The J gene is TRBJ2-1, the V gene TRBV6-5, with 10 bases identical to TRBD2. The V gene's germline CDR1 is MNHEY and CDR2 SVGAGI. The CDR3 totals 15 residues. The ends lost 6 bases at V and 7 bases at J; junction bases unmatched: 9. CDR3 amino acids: CASRTLLAGPNEQFF. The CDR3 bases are TGTGCCAGCAGAACTCTACTAGCGGGACCTAATGAGCAGTTCTTC.

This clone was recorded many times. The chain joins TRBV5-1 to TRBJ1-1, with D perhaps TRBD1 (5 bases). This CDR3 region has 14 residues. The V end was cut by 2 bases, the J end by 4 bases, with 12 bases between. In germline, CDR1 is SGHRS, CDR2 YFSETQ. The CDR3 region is CASSFQGVTTEAFF. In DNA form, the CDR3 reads TGCGCCAGCAGCTTCCAGGGCGTGACCACTGAAGCTTTCTTT.

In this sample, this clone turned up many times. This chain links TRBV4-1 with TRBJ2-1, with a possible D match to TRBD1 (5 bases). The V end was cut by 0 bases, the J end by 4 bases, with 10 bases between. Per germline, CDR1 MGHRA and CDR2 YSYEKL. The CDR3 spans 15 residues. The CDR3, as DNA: TGCGCCAGCAGCCAAGATACAGGAGTTTACAATGAGCAGTTCTTC. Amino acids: CASSQDTGVYNEQFF.

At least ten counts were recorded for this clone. The CDR3 region has the DNA TGTGCCATCAGTTCCACAGGGGGCGCCCCTGGGACTGAAGCTTTCTTT. As protein: CAISSTGGAPGTEAFF. The chain recombines TRBV10-3 with TRBJ1-1, with 9 nucleotides matching TRBD1. Germline V gene lookup returns CDR1 ENHRY and CDR2 SYGVKD. The CDR3 runs 16 residues. With V trimmed by 5 bases and J by 5 bases, 12 bases remained unmatched.

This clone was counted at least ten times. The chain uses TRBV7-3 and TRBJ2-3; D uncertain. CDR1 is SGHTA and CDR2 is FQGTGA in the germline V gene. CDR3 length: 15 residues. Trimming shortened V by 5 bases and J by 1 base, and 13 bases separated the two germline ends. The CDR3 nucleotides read TGTGCCAGCAGCCCTCGCCCGAGTGGCACAGATACGCAGTATTTT. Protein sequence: CASSPRPSGTDTQYF.

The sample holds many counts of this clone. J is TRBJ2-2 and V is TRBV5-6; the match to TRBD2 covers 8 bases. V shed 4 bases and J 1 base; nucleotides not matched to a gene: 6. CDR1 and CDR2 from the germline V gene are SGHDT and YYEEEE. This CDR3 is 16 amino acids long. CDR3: CASSPLTSGNTGELFF. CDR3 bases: TGTGCCAGCAGCCCACTTACTAGCGGGAACACCGGGGAGCTGTTTTTT. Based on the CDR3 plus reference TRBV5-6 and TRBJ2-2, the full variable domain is DAGVTQSPTHLIKTRGQQVTLRCSPKSGHDTVSWYQQALGQGPQFIFQYYEEEERQRGNFPDRFSGHQFPNYSSELNVNALLLGDSALYLCASSPLTSGNTGELFFGEGSRLTVL.

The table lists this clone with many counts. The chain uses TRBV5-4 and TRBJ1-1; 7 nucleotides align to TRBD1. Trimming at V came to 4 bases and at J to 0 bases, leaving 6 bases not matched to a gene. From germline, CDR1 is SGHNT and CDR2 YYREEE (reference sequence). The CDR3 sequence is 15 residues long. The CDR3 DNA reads TGTGCCAGCAGCCCCCCACAGGGGATGAACACTGAAGCTTTCTTT. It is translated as CASSPPQGMNTEAFF.

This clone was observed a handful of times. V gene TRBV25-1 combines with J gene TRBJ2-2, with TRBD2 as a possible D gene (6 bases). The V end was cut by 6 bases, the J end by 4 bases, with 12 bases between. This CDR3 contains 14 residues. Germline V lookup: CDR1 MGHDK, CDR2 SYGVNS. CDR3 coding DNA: TGTGCCAGCAGGGGCCCGGGACTCACCGGGGAGCTGTTTTTT. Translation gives CASRGPGLTGELFF.

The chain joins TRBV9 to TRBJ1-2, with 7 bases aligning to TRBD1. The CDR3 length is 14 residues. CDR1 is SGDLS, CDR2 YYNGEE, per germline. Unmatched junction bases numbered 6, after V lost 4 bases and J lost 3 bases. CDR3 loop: CASSKRDSYYGYTF. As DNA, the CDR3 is TGTGCCAGCAGCAAACGGGACAGCTACTATGGCTACACCTTC.

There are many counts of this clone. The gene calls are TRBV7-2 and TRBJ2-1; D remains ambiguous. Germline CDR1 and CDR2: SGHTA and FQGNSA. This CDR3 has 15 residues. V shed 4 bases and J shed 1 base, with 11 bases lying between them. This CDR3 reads CASSSTRGSYNEQFF. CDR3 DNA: TGTGCCAGCAGCTCCACGAGAGGATCCTACAATGAGCAGTTCTTC.

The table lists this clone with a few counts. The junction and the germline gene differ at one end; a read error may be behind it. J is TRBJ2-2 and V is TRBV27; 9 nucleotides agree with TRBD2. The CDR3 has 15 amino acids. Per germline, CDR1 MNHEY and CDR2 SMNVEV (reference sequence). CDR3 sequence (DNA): TGTGCCAGCAGGGGGGCGGGACTAGCTTCCCGGGGAGCTGTTTTT. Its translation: CASRGAGLASRGAVF.